Each of the 9 T cell receptor beta chains below was sequenced from the same sample in a study of post-analysis software for immune sequencing data. General observations from the study: Compared with controls, patients had more of about five TRBV segments, including TRBV5-6, TRBV5-1 and TRBV20-1.

Their antigens are not known. Every TCR beta cDNA library bore unique molecular identifiers. A single record per CDR3 protein comes from TCRdb applying MiXCR to the PCR reads. The sample lists around 400,000 distinct CDR3 sequences, around a third occurring once. The material sequenced was blood. Receptors originate from a girl between 10 and 17 years old with multiple sclerosis.

J is TRBJ2-7 and V is TRBV28; 12 nucleotides line up with TRBD1. This CDR3 is 19 amino acids long. CDR1 and CDR2 from the germline V gene are MDHEN and SYDVKM. The trim removed 3 bases at V and 5 bases at J, leaving 17 bases unmatched. The DNA of the CDR3 is TGTGCCAGCAGTTTTGTATGGGACAGGGGGCGAGGGCGGAATAACGAGCAGTACTTC. This sequence encodes CASSFVWDRGRGRNNEQYF.

Note on this clonotype: The junction and the germline gene differ at one end; a read error may be behind it. The J gene is TRBJ2-5, the V gene TRBV6-5; TRBD1 matches 9 bases. Germline CDR1 reads MNHEY; CDR2 reads SVGAGI. This CDR3 region has 17 residues. CDR3 residues: CASSYALRDRAVEAQYF. DNA of the CDR3: TGTGCCAGCAGTTACGCACTCCGGGACAGGGCGGTAGAGGCCCAGTACTTC.

The chain carries TRBV5-6 and TRBJ2-1, with D tentatively TRBD1 (6 bases). V was shortened by 4 bases and J by 7 bases, with 12 bases between the two germline ends. The CDR3 consists of 13 residues. The germline V gene encodes CDR1 SGHDT and CDR2 YYEEEE. The CDR3 reads CASSPGTPNEQFF. CDR3 DNA sequence: TGTGCCAGCAGCCCCGGGACACCAAATGAGCAGTTCTTC.

The table lists this clonotype with many counts. This chain connects TRBV12-3 or TRBV12-4 to TRBJ1-5; D possibly corresponds to TRBD1 (6 bases). This CDR3 comprises 16 residues. Trimming took off 2 bases at V and 6 bases at J, with 17 bases between the two ends. As DNA, the CDR3 is TGTGCCAGCAGTTTAAGGGGACAAGGGGTTGCTCAGCCCCAGCATTTT. Translated, it gives CASSLRGQGVAQPQHF.

This clonotype was seen a handful of times. The chain has TRBV7-9 and TRBJ1-4, with 7 bases that match TRBD1. The length of the CDR3 is 15 residues. J was trimmed by 6 bases and V by 5 bases; bases with no gene match: 9. CDR1 is SEHNR, CDR2 FQNEAQ, per germline (reference sequence). The CDR3 bases are TGTGCCAGCAGCCCGTCCGGGACAGCCTATGAAAAACTGTTTTTT. Its protein is CASSPSGTAYEKLFF.

This clonotype has just a few counts. This chain links TRBV7-2 with TRBJ2-7; D may be TRBD2 (7 bases). The germline V and J ends were trimmed by 1 base and 1 base, with 23 bases remaining between them. This CDR3 has 19 amino acids. The V gene's germline CDR1 is SGHTA and CDR2 FQGNSA. For the CDR3, the DNA is TGTGCCAGCAGCTTAGACCGTCGTACAGGGAGGGAAGTTTCCTACGAGCAGTACTTC. Translation gives CASSLDRRTGREVSYEQYF.

This clonotype showed up many times. The chain is built from TRBV6-2 or TRBV6-3 and TRBJ2-7; D may be TRBD2 (6 bases). Trimming took off 6 bases at V and 6 bases at J, with 18 bases between the two ends. The CDR3 totals 14 residues. Germline V gene data show CDR1 as MNHEY and CDR2 as SVGEGT. In DNA form, the CDR3 reads TGTGCCAGCAGGACGGGGGTAGGGGACGGCGAGCAGTACTTC. This codes for CASRTGVGDGEQYF.

This clonotype showed up just a few times. The chain links TRBV9 to TRBJ2-4, with D possibly called TRBD1 or TRBD2 (5 bases each). Trimming took off 3 bases at V and 5 bases at J, with 15 bases between the two ends. The CDR3 sequence is 15 residues long. In germline, CDR1 is SGDLS, CDR2 YYNGEE. The CDR3 here is CASSAYSGTQNIQYF. The CDR3 bases are TGTGCCAGCAGCGCCTATTCCGGGACCCAAAACATTCAGTACTTC.

Only a few counts were recorded for this clonotype. This sequence joins TRBV7-9 and TRBJ2-5; D is ambiguous. The CDR3 runs to 12 residues. V was shortened by 4 bases and J by 5 bases, with 8 bases between the two germline ends. Germline V gene lookup returns CDR1 SEHNR and CDR2 FQNEAQ (reference sequence). CDR3 region: CASSSPRETQYF. CDR3 sequence (DNA): TGTGCCAGCAGCTCCCCCCGGGAGACCCAGTACTTC.